Below, 15 T cell receptor beta chains from the same sample are listed, as sequenced in a study of patients and donors after allogeneic stem cell transplantation. A single record per CDR3 protein comes from TCRdb applying MiXCR to the RT-PCR reads. The sample lists a few hundred thousand distinct CDR3 sequences; 13% to 15% were seen once. The material sequenced was blood, either unsorted or a sorted T cell fraction (not recorded which). The receptors stem from a human donor who was either an allogeneic HSCT recipient or a stem cell or donor lymphocyte infusion donor (not recorded which). It is not recorded whose cells these are; they may come from a transplant donor.

The rearrangement uses TRBV6-5 and TRBJ2-1, with 7 bases that match TRBD2. The length of the CDR3 is 14 residues. CDR1 and CDR2 from the germline V gene are MNHEY and SVGAGI. Trimming cost V 2 bases and J 7 bases; bases outside gene matches: 5. The CDR3 is CASSYTGAGNEQFF. The CDR3 bases are TGTGCCAGCAGTTACACGGGAGCGGGGAATGAGCAGTTCTTC.

This clonotype was recorded many times. The J gene is TRBJ2-7, the V gene TRBV7-2; 7 nucleotides agree with TRBD1. The CDR3 has 14 residues. Losses at the gene ends were 4 bases for V and 3 bases for J; bases not matched to a gene: 6. Germline CDR1 reads SGHTA; CDR2 reads FQGNSA. The CDR3 DNA sequence: TGTGCCAGCAGCTCGCTAGACAGGGTCTACGAGCAGTACTTC. This codes for CASSSLDRVYEQYF.

This clonotype was picked up a small number of times. The chain carries TRBV3-1 and TRBJ2-1; D not certain. The CDR3 spans 13 residues. Trimming pared 1 base from V and 6 bases from J, leaving 7 bases between. Germline V gene data show CDR1 as LGHDT and CDR2 as YNNKEL (reference sequence). This chain's CDR3 is CASSQARANEQFF. The CDR3 coding sequence is TGTGCCAGCAGCCAAGCCCGGGCCAATGAGCAGTTCTTC.

This chain connects TRBV19 to TRBJ2-3; D is unresolved. V was cut by 11 bases and J by 2 bases, with 17 bases left in between. Germline lookup yields CDR1 LNHDA and CDR2 SQIVND (reference sequence). CDR3 length: 14 residues. This CDR3 is CAGRPTHLTDTQYF. The CDR3 DNA reads TGTGCCGGCAGGCCTACTCACCTCACAGATACGCAGTATTTT.

This clonotype showed up just a few times. The chain uses TRBV6-1 and TRBJ1-5, with D uncertain. The CDR3 is 15 amino acids. The germline gives CDR1 MNHNS, CDR2 SASEGT. With 5 bases removed from V and 2 bases from J, the gap between germline ends came to 13 bases. The CDR3 is CASSQKGYGNQPQHF. DNA for the CDR3: TGTGCCAGCAGTCAAAAGGGCTATGGCAATCAGCCCCAGCATTTT.

CDR3 in amino acids: CASSPFHGELFF. The DNA for the CDR3 is TGTGCCAGCAGTCCCTTTCATGGGGAGCTGTTTTTT. The V gene is TRBV12-3 or TRBV12-4, the J gene TRBJ2-2, with unresolved D. This CDR3 has 12 residues. Trimming removed 5 bases from V and 8 bases from J, with 9 bases in between.

This clonotype occurred a few times. V is TRBV5-1 and J is TRBJ2-7, with D possibly matching TRBD1 (6 bases). This CDR3 region has 15 residues. The V and J ends lost 5 bases and 6 bases respectively, with 21 bases between them. The V gene's germline CDR1 is SGHRS and CDR2 YFSETQ. Here the CDR3 reads CASSPMGHPYGEQYF. The CDR3 DNA follows: TGCGCCAGCAGTCCGATGGGACACCCTTACGGCGAGCAGTACTTC.

This clonotype was recorded at least ten times. The rearrangement links TRBV27 to TRBJ2-4, with TRBD2 matching over 15 bases. The V and J ends lost 5 bases and 1 base, in that order; junction bases with no gene match: 3. From germline, CDR1 is MNHEY and CDR2 SMNVEV (reference sequence). This CDR3 spans 17 amino acids. The CDR3 here is CASSVGLAGGAKNIQYF. CDR3 coding DNA: TGTGCCAGCAGTGTGGGACTAGCGGGGGGCGCCAAAAACATTCAGTACTTC.

This clonotype was found many times. J is TRBJ1-5 and V is TRBV12-3 or TRBV12-4; TRBD1 might be the D (6 bases). With 6 bases removed from V and 7 bases from J, the gap between germline ends came to 19 bases. This CDR3 region has 15 residues. DNA of the CDR3: TGTGCCAGCAGCCCGATCTCAGGGGAAGGGCAGCCCCAGCATTTT. The encoded protein is CASSPISGEGQPQHF.

The chain uses TRBV19 and TRBJ1-2; D may be TRBD1 (5 bases). Trimming cost V 8 bases and J 3 bases, with 16 bases left between them. The CDR3 covers 14 residues. Per germline, CDR1 LNHDA and CDR2 SQIVND (reference sequence). Here the CDR3 reads CASGGRGMDYGYTF. In DNA, the CDR3 is TGTGCCAGTGGGGGGAGAGGTATGGACTATGGCTACACCTTC.

This sequence joins TRBV5-6 and TRBJ1-1, with D perhaps TRBD1 (5 bases). The CDR3 is made up of 16 amino acids. Deletions cut 4 bases from V and 2 bases from J, with 18 bases between. CDR1 and CDR2 (germline): SGHDT, YYEEEE. CDR3 sequence (DNA): TGTGCCAGCAGCGTCGGGACCGGGGCTCGAAACACTGAAGCTTTCTTT. This translates into CASSVGTGARNTEAFF.

This clonotype was found many times. The V call is TRBV24-1, the J call TRBJ1-4; 8 nucleotides line up with TRBD1. The CDR3 totals 17 residues. Germline V CDR1 and CDR2: KGHDR, SFDVKD. The junction had 6 bases not matched to a gene; V was cut back by 4 bases and J by 0 bases. This CDR3 is CATSDLDRESTNEKLFF. The CDR3 nucleotides read TGTGCCACCAGTGACCTGGACAGGGAGTCAACTAATGAAAAACTGTTTTTT.

This clonotype was counted only a few times. This rearrangement joins TRBV12-3 or TRBV12-4 to TRBJ1-2; a weak D match, TRBD1 (5 bases). The CDR3 runs 15 residues. V was shortened by 4 bases and J by 4 bases, with 16 bases between the two germline ends. CDR3 residues: CASSSGARNPYGYTF. The CDR3 coding sequence is TGTGCCAGCAGTTCCGGGGCCCGAAACCCCTATGGCTACACCTTC.

To note about this clonotype: The junction does not match germline at one end; this may be a read error. The chain links TRBV7-7 to TRBJ2-2, with a tentative D call TRBD2 (5 bases). Germline V lookup: CDR1 SSHAT, CDR2 FNYEAQ (reference sequence). The CDR3 runs 13 residues. For the CDR3, the DNA is TGTGCTAGCAGCTTAGCGAATTCCGGGGAGCTGTTTTTT. Encoded protein: CASSLANSGELFF.

The J gene is TRBJ2-1, the V gene TRBV30, with D unclear. Germline assignment: CDR1 GTSNPN and CDR2 SVGIG (reference sequence). The CDR3 loop spans 14 amino acids. Trimming shortened V by 0 bases and J by 0 bases, and 6 bases separated the two germline ends. The CDR3 DNA follows: TGTGCCTGGAGTGTATCAAGCTCCTACAATGAGCAGTTCTTC. This sequence encodes CAWSVSSSYNEQFF.